The source of this T cell receptor (beta chain) is a study of T cell responses to AZD1222 COVID-19 vaccine. Overall study: Second-dose groups at about 4 or about 12 weeks were pooled.

The table came from immunoSEQ multiplex PCR; TCRdb's copy has only in-frame clones and leaves some out. The sample holds approximately 90,000 clones, 90% seen once. Turning to this clone: No antigen is known for it.

Study findings and constraints: In a largely white British group with more females than males, clonal diversity was possibly underestimated. None of the repertoires were sampled until the peak T cell response had passed.

V lost 1 base, J lost 1 base, and 13 bases lay in between. In germline, CDR1 is KGHSH, CDR2 LQKENI. The CDR3 spans 16 residues. The TCR was taken from an adult in good health. This chain uses TRBV18 with TRBJ1-1, with no clear D. The sample consisted of peripheral blood, taken on day 0 of AZD1222 vaccination. Here the CDR3 reads CASSPRGNLGNTEAFF. DNA of the CDR3: TGTGCCAGCTCACCACGTGGAAATCTGGGGAACACTGAAGCTTTCTTT.